The T cell receptor (beta chain) under discussion was sequenced for a study of blood T cell repertoires in COVID-19. On the study more broadly: In each case, the material was cDNA or gDNA derived from T cells, B-cell-depleted T cells, or PBMCs.

Original processing notes: Amplification with reference gene primers provided the estimates of nucleated cell counts. Profiled with immunoSEQ multiplex PCR; TCRdb holds only in-frame clones, not every one. From that table come the V and J calls and clone size; the DNA was used to work out D and trimming. The data show some 5,900 clones, less than 90% seen once. V lost 5 bases to trimming and J lost 0 bases; unmatched junction nucleotides: 7. This CDR3 contains 16 residues. Germline values: CDR1 SGHTA, CDR2 FQGNSA. Sequencing was performed on peripheral blood. The genes are TRBV7-2 and TRBJ2-1; TRBD1 agrees at 7 bases. The clonotype comes from a human donor in a cohort sampled during active COVID-19. In DNA, the CDR3 is TGTGCCAGCAGCCCACAGGGGACCCGCTCCTACAATGAGCAGTTCTTC. Its protein product is CASSPQGTRSYNEQFF.